Detailed here is one T cell receptor (beta chain). The antigen is undetermined. This record belongs to a study of naive and memory T cell subsets. Regarding the study as a whole: A clonotype means one alpha or beta sequence, not an alpha/beta pair. A few larger clonotypes appeared in naive repertoires, especially CD8, possibly memory cells re-expressing CD45RA.

The CDR3 sequence is 17 residues long. Germline CDR1 and CDR2: SGHAT and FQNNGV. V was pared by 3 bases and J by 4 bases, with 12 bases of the junction left unmatched. Two oligonucleotides, mixed equimolar, formed the beta constant-region primer covering TRBC1 and TRBC2. Four rounds of PCR amplified the ligated cDNA using nested alpha and beta constant-region primers plus SP2. TCRdb reanalysed the UMI-ligation and nested PCR reads using MiXCR and keeps one entry per CDR3 protein. The profile shows 140,000 to 150,000 distinct CDR3 sequences, under 25% of them singletons. Source material: naive CD4+ T cells from blood. This sequence joins TRBV11-2 and TRBJ2-3; 8 nucleotides line up with TRBD1. The receptor comes from a human donor in good health. CDR3 in amino acids: CASSFRGQGRSSDTQYF. DNA for the CDR3: TGTGCCAGCAGCTTCAGGGGGCAGGGAAGAAGTTCAGATACGCAGTATTTT.